This entry lists 32 T cell receptor beta chains sequenced from one sample in a study of shared clonotypes between healthy human individuals (dated by TCRdb to 2018 to 2020). Receptor amplification or capture employed the immunoSEQ multiplex PCR assay. The immuneACCESS repertoire file appears here via TCRdb, limited to in-frame rearrangements. These files lack a portion of the clones; in checked studies, under half of the deficit traces to unresolved V genes, and the cause of the others is not known. The sample data list roughly 2.5 million clones, and roughly nine tenths of these were observed just once. The top ten constitute around 0.15% of the sample. The sequenced sample consisted of naive CD4+ T cells sorted from blood. This specimen's cell subset or site label, per the study, means: CD45RA+ positively selected. The receptor set was obtained from a man aged 18 to 35 in good health.

V and J are TRBV21-1 and TRBJ2-1; the table calls TRBD2, which could not be checked here. TRBV21-1 is marked as a pseudogene. This CDR3 is 17 amino acids long. CDR3 amino acids: CASSKNGVAGGGDEQFF. The CDR3 DNA follows: TGTGCCAGCAGCAAAAACGGGGTAGCGGGAGGAGGGGATGAGCAGTTCTTC.

Concerning this clone itself: Other DNA sequences within the sample encode an identical CDR3. The V call is TRBV19, the J call TRBJ1-3; D remains ambiguous. CDR1 and CDR2 (germline): LNHDA, SQIVND (reference sequence). Trimming took 3 bases from V and 0 from J, leaving 6 bases between them. The CDR3 runs to 14 residues. CDR3 in amino acids: CASSIGSSGNTIYF. The CDR3 coding sequence is TGTGCCAGTAGTATCGGGTCCTCTGGAAACACCATATATTTT.

The sample holds one count of this clone. The rearrangement joins TRBV20-1 to TRBJ1-2, with D unclear. V was pared by 7 bases and J by 3 bases, with 9 bases between. From germline, CDR1 is DFQATT and CDR2 SNEGSKA (reference sequence). The CDR3 has 11 residues. This CDR3 is CSVATYYGYTF. The DNA for the CDR3 is TGCAGTGTCGCGACTTACTATGGCTACACCTTC.

This chain connects TRBV6-4 to TRBJ1-1; no reliable D call. Per the germline V gene, CDR1 is MRHNA and CDR2 is SNTAGT. CDR3 length equals 13 residues. The V gene lost 6 bases and the J gene lost 8 bases, with 16 bases spanning the gap. CDR3 in DNA: TGTGCCAGCAGCCTAAAGACAAGCCGAGAAGCTTTCTTT. It encodes CASSLKTSREAFF.

V gene TRBV9 combines with J gene TRBJ1-2; tentative D call: TRBD1 (6 bases). Deletions cut 5 bases from V and 6 bases from J, with 14 bases between. Germline CDR1 is SGDLS and CDR2 is YYNGEE. The CDR3 spans 13 residues. CDR3 sequence (DNA): TGTGCCAGCAGTCAAGGGGGGTTCGATGGCTACACCTTC. It specifies CASSQGGFDGYTF.

The chain combines TRBV27 with TRBJ1-2, with D possibly being TRBD1 (6 bases). The CDR3 is 15 residues long. Trimming pared 2 bases from V and 2 bases from J, leaving 12 bases between. Germline CDR1 and CDR2: MNHEY and SMNVEV (reference sequence). CDR3 region: CASSLGPQGNYGYTF. In DNA form, the CDR3 reads TGTGCCAGCAGTTTAGGCCCCCAGGGGAACTATGGCTACACCTTC.

In regard to this clone: Other DNA sequences in the same sample also yield this CDR3. The V call is TRBV5-1, the J call TRBJ2-3; D perhaps matches TRBD2 (5 bases). CDR3 length equals 13 residues. In germline, CDR1 is SGHRS, CDR2 YFSETQ. Trimming pared 5 bases from V and 0 bases from J, leaving 7 bases between. DNA of the CDR3: TGCGCCAGCAGTGAGGGCAGCACAGATACGCAGTATTTT. Protein sequence: CASSEGSTDTQYF.

This rearrangement joins TRBV5-1 to TRBJ1-5, with D unresolved. V lost 2 bases and J 7 bases, leaving 13 bases between the germline ends. This CDR3 is built from 14 residues. CDR1 is SGHRS, CDR2 YFSETQ, per germline. The CDR3 DNA reads TGCGCCAGCAGCTTCTCCGGGAGCGACCAGCCCCAGCATTTT. Protein sequence: CASSFSGSDQPQHF. The full variable domain, its missing parts supplied by reference TRBV5-1 and TRBJ1-5, is KAGVTQTPRYLIKTRGQQVTLSCSPISGHRSVSWYQQTPGQGLQFLFEYFSETQRNKGNFPGRFSGRQFSNSRSEMNVSTLELGDSALYLCASSFSGSDQPQHFGDGTRLSIL.

The chain is built from TRBV11-2 and TRBJ2-7; D remains unclear. The CDR3 has 13 amino acids. Trimming cost V 5 bases and J 3 bases, with 11 bases left between them. Germline V gene sequence: CDR1 SGHAT, CDR2 FQNNGV. CDR3 loop: CASSREPIYEQYF. CDR3 coding DNA: TGTGCCAGCAGCCGAGAGCCTATCTACGAGCAGTACTTC.

V gene TRBV29-1 combines with J gene TRBJ2-1, with TRBD2 matching 8 bases. Losses at the gene ends were 6 bases for V and 3 bases for J; bases not matched to a gene: 13. The V gene's germline CDR1 is SQVTM and CDR2 ANQGSEA. This CDR3 is 16 amino acids long. The CDR3 DNA reads as TGCAGCGTCCAAGGGGTAGCGGGACCAAGCTACAATGAGCAGTTCTTC. This codes for CSVQGVAGPSYNEQFF.

The rearrangement links TRBV30 to TRBJ1-4; D is uncertain. V lost 4 bases and J lost 8, with 17 bases in between. CDR3 length: 14 residues. Germline V lookup: CDR1 GTSNPN, CDR2 SVGIG (reference sequence). CDR3 amino acids: CAWTKTRAGEKLFF. For the CDR3, the DNA is TGTGCCTGGACCAAGACTAGGGCGGGGGAAAAACTGTTTTTT.

The CDR3 coding sequence is TGTGCCAGCTCGAAGACAGCACAGGGGGCGATAGTAGATACGCAGTATTTT. Translating it yields CASSKTAQGAIVDTQYF. The V gene is TRBV18, the J gene TRBJ2-3, with 9 bases fitting TRBD1. Germline CDR1 and CDR2: KGHSH and LQKENI. The CDR3 has 17 amino acids. The ends lost 6 bases at V and 5 bases at J; junction bases unmatched: 15.

Details on this clone: At the DNA level, this CDR3 is encoded by other sequences in the same sample as well. The chain combines TRBV9 with TRBJ1-1; no clear D gene. The CDR3 covers 13 residues. V lost 2 bases and J lost 1, with 6 bases in between. The germline V gene has CDR1 SGDLS and CDR2 YYNGEE. The CDR3 loop is CASSVGRNTEAFF. Written as DNA, the CDR3 is TGTGCCAGCAGCGTTGGGAGGAACACTGAAGCTTTCTTT.

The chain links TRBV5-1 to TRBJ2-1, with TRBD1 matching 9 bases. With V trimmed by 4 bases and J by 4 bases, 3 bases remained unmatched. CDR1 is SGHRS and CDR2 is YFSETQ in the germline V gene. There are 14 residues in the CDR3. CDR3 coding DNA: TGCGCCAGCAGCCCGACAGGGGGTTACAATGAGCAGTTCTTC. Protein sequence: CASSPTGGYNEQFF. The whole variable domain, remainder taken from reference TRBV5-1 and TRBJ2-1, is KAGVTQTPRYLIKTRGQQVTLSCSPISGHRSVSWYQQTPGQGLQFLFEYFSETQRNKGNFPGRFSGRQFSNSRSEMNVSTLELGDSALYLCASSPTGGYNEQFFGPGTRLTVL.

The genes are TRBV7-2 and TRBJ2-3, with unresolved D. Trimming shortened V by 5 bases and J by 2 bases, and 14 bases separated the two germline ends. Germline values: CDR1 SGHTA, CDR2 FQGNSA. This CDR3 is built from 15 residues. The CDR3 region has the DNA TGTGCCAGCAGCCCCGGCGGAATCGACACAGATACGCAGTATTTT. It translates to CASSPGGIDTDTQYF.

The chain uses TRBV7-9 and TRBJ2-1, with D maybe TRBD2 (5 bases). From germline, CDR1 is SEHNR and CDR2 FQNEAQ (reference sequence). The CDR3 runs to 15 residues. The V end lost 4 bases, the J end lost 1 base, and 11 bases lay between the germline ends. The CDR3 bases are TGTGCCAGCAGCTACGGAGGTGGATCCTACAATGAGCAGTTCTTC. Residues: CASSYGGGSYNEQFF.

The V gene is TRBV2, the J gene TRBJ1-5; weak D call: TRBD1 (6 bases). This CDR3 spans 14 amino acids. From germline, CDR1 is SNHLY and CDR2 FYNNEI. Trimming took off 5 bases at V and 3 bases at J, with 11 bases between the two ends. Written as DNA, the CDR3 is TGTGCCAGCAGTCCTGACAGGCTCAATCAGCCCCAGCATTTT. Amino acids: CASSPDRLNQPQHF.

V gene TRBV5-1 combines with J gene TRBJ2-5; D uncertain. The CDR3 is 12 amino acids. Germline V CDR1 and CDR2: SGHRS, YFSETQ. V was cut by 4 bases and J by 9 bases, with 13 bases left in between. CDR3 sequence reads: CASSRSGQSQYF. The CDR3 DNA is TGCGCCAGCAGCCGGTCTGGGCAGTCCCAGTACTTC.

To note about this clone: Within the sample, other DNA sequences also encode this same CDR3. The chain couples TRBV19 to TRBJ1-5, with TRBD1 identical over 8 bases. Unmatched junction bases numbered 1, after V lost 1 base and J lost 5 bases. Looked up from germline, CDR1 is LNHDA and CDR2 is SQIVND (reference sequence). The CDR3 length is 14 residues. The CDR3 sequence is CASSIVTGDQPQHF. CDR3 DNA: TGTGCCAGTAGTATAGTGACAGGGGATCAGCCCCAGCATTTT.

The V gene is TRBV5-1, the J gene TRBJ2-6; 7 bases map to TRBD1. The CDR3 extends over 16 amino acids. Germline V CDR1 and CDR2: SGHRS, YFSETQ. Germline trimming cut 0 bases from V and 3 bases from J; bases unmatched to any gene: 3. The CDR3 loop reads CASSLGGQFGANVLTF. The CDR3 DNA follows: TGCGCCAGCAGCTTGGGGGGACAGTTTGGGGCCAACGTCCTGACTTTC.

The chain employs TRBV6-1 and TRBJ2-2; 7 bases fit TRBD1. J gave up 5 bases and V 7 bases, and 4 bases lay outside the gene matches. Germline values: CDR1 MNHNS, CDR2 SASEGT. The CDR3 has 13 amino acids. CDR3 bases: TGTGCCAGCATGAGACAGGGAACCGGGGAGCTGTTTTTT. Protein product: CASMRQGTGELFF.

This sequence joins TRBV30 and TRBJ2-4; 7 bases align to TRBD2. The trim removed 2 bases at V and 8 bases at J, leaving 3 bases unmatched. The germline gives CDR1 GTSNPN, CDR2 SVGIG (reference sequence). CDR3 length: 12 residues. CDR3 coding DNA: TGTGCCTGGAGTCTAGGGAGGGACATTCAGTACTTC. It is translated as CAWSLGRDIQYF.

CDR3 bases: TGTGCCAGCAGCTTGACACAGGGCATGAACACTGAAGCTTTCTTT. Protein product: CASSLTQGMNTEAFF. The chain carries TRBV5-5 and TRBJ1-1; D may be TRBD1 (6 bases). V lost 1 base to trimming and J lost 0 bases, with 10 bases between them. The V gene's germline CDR1 is SGHKS and CDR2 YYEKEE (reference sequence). The CDR3 is 15 residues long. Based on the CDR3 plus reference TRBV5-5 and TRBJ1-1, the full variable domain is DAGVTQSPTHLIKTRGQQVTLRCSPISGHKSVSWYQQVLGQGPQFIFQYYEKEERGRGNFPDRFSARQFPNYSSELNVNALLLGDSALYLCASSLTQGMNTEAFFGQGTRLTVV.

This clone was counted a single time. The V gene is TRBV18, the J gene TRBJ2-7; 7 nucleotides match TRBD1. CDR3 length equals 15 residues. Germline loops: CDR1 KGHSH, CDR2 LQKENI. Trimming took 5 bases from V and 1 from J; bases not matched to a gene: 8. CDR3 loop: CASSSTRQGSYEQYF. DNA of the CDR3: TGTGCCAGCTCATCCACCAGACAGGGATCCTACGAGCAGTACTTC. The whole variable domain, remainder taken from reference TRBV18 and TRBJ2-7, is NAGVMQNPRHLVRRRGQEARLRCSPMKGHSHVYWYRQLPEEGLKFMVYLQKENIIDESGMPKERFSAEFPKEGPSILRIQQVVRGDSAAYFCASSSTRQGSYEQYFGPGTRLTVT.

The V gene is TRBV6-4, the J gene TRBJ2-5, with D tentatively TRBD2 (5 bases). The J call could be wrong; TRBJ2-7 is a better fit for the DNA end. Germline-derived CDR1 and CDR2 are MRHNA and SNTAGT. The CDR3 has 11 amino acids. CDR3 region: CASSLRDEQYF. The CDR3, as DNA: TGTGCCAGCAGTTTGAGGGACGAGCAGTACTTC.

The chain combines TRBV7-2 with TRBJ2-5; the D gene is possibly TRBD1 (5 bases). Trimming took off 5 bases at V and 5 bases at J, with 15 bases between the two ends. Germline V gives CDR1 SGHTA, CDR2 FQGNSA. The CDR3 has 14 amino acids. This CDR3 reads CASSPYRQGETQYF. DNA for the CDR3: TGTGCCAGCAGCCCGTACCGTCAGGGTGAGACCCAGTACTTC.

J is TRBJ2-3 and V is TRBV5-1; tentative D call: TRBD1 (6 bases). The CDR3 totals 16 residues. The V end was cut by 1 base, the J end by 9 bases, with 21 bases between. Looked up from germline, CDR1 is SGHRS and CDR2 is YFSETQ. CDR3 nucleotides: TGCGCCAGCAGCTTGTCCGAGCAGGGACAAAGGAGAACGCAGTATTTT. It specifies CASSLSEQGQRRTQYF.

In DNA, the CDR3 is TGCGCCAGCAGCCACCAACTAGCGGACAATGAGCAGTTCTTC. Protein product: CASSHQLADNEQFF. This chain connects TRBV4-1 to TRBJ2-1; TRBD2 matches at 8 bases. Per germline, CDR1 MGHRA and CDR2 YSYEKL. The CDR3 covers 14 residues. V lost 3 bases to trimming and J lost 5 bases; unmatched junction nucleotides: 3.

The CDR3 coding sequence is TGTGCCAGCAGGGAGGAACAGATCTATGGCTACACCTTC. This sequence encodes CASREEQIYGYTF. J is TRBJ1-2 and V is TRBV2; unclear D gene. Germline CDR1 reads SNHLY; CDR2 reads FYNNEI. Trimming left V 6 bases short and J 4 bases short, with 12 bases between. The CDR3 consists of 13 residues.

The gene calls are TRBV5-6 and TRBJ2-3, with 7 bases fitting TRBD1. Germline V lookup: CDR1 SGHDT, CDR2 YYEEEE. Losses at the gene ends were 1 base for V and 5 bases for J; bases not matched to a gene: 7. The CDR3 spans 15 residues. The CDR3 DNA is TGTGCCAGCAGCTTGATGTTAACAGGGGAAGATACGCAGTATTTT. Translating it yields CASSLMLTGEDTQYF. The complete variable domain, with remaining parts taken from reference TRBV5-6 and TRBJ2-3, reads DAGVTQSPTHLIKTRGQQVTLRCSPKSGHDTVSWYQQALGQGPQFIFQYYEEEERQRGNFPDRFSGHQFPNYSSELNVNALLLGDSALYLCASSLMLTGEDTQYFGPGTRLTVL.

Worth noting for this clone: Within the sample, other DNA sequences also encode this same CDR3. The rearrangement joins TRBV10-1 to TRBJ2-7; D gene ambiguous. Between the trimmed V and J ends, which lost 3 bases and 7 bases, there was a span of 7 bases. This CDR3 region has 11 residues. Germline V gene sequence: CDR1 WNHNN, CDR2 SYGVQD (reference sequence). DNA of the CDR3: TGCGCCAGCAGTGAAGGGCGGGAGCAGTACTTC. It is translated as CASSEGREQYF.

The chain links TRBV5-1 to TRBJ1-3; D is unclear. The germline V gene encodes CDR1 SGHRS and CDR2 YFSETQ. This CDR3 region has 16 residues. The V end lost 2 bases, the J end lost 4 bases, and 16 bases lay between the germline ends. The CDR3 DNA follows: TGCGCCAGCAGCTTTCGAGGCTCTCAGGAAGGAAACACCATATATTTT. Protein: CASSFRGSQEGNTIYF.